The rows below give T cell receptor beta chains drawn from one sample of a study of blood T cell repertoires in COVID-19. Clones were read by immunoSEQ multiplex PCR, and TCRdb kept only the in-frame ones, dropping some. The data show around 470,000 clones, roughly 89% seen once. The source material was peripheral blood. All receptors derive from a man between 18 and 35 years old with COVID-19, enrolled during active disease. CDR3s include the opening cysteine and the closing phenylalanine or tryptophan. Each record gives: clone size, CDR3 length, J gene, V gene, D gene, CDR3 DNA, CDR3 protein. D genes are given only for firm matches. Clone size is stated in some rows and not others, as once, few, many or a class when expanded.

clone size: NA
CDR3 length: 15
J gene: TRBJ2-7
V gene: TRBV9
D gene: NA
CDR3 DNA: TGTGCCAGCAGCGTCTACGGGATCAGCGGCTACGAGCAGTACTTC
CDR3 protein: CASSVYGISGYEQYF

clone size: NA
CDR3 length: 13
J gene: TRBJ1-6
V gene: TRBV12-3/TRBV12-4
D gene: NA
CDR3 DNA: TGTGCCAGCAGTTTCGGGGGTGTCGCACCCCTCCACTTT
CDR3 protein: CASSFGGVAPLHF

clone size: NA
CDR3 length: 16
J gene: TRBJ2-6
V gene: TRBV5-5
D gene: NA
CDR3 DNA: TGTGCCAGCAGTCCCTACGCAAACTCTGGGGCCAACGTCCTGACTTTC
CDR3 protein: CASSPYANSGANVLTF

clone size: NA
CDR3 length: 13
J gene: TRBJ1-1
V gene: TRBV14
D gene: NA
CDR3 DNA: TGTGCCAGCAGCCGCGGACAGAACACTGAAGCTTTCTTT
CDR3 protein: CASSRGQNTEAFF

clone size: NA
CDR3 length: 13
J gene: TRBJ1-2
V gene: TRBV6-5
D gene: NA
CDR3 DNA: TGTGCCAGCAGGGCCGGGACAAACTATGGCTACACCTTC
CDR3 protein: CASRAGTNYGYTF

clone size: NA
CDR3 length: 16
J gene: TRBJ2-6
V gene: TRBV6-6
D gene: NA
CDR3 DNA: TGTGCCAGCAGTTACTCCCAGGGCTCTGGGGCCAACGTCCTGACTTTC
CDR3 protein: CASSYSQGSGANVLTF

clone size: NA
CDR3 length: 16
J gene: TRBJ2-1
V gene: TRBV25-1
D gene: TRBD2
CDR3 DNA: TGTGCCAGCAGTGAATATGCGGGGGGGGACTACAATGAGCAGTTCTTC
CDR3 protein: CASSEYAGGDYNEQFF

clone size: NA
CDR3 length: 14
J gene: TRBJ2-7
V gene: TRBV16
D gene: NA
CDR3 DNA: TGTGCCAGCAGCCCCTCGAGCGACGACTACGAGCAGTACTTC
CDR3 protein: CASSPSSDDYEQYF

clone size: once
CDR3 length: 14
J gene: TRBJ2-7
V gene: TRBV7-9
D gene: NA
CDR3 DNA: TGTGCCAGCAGCCCCCGTGAGGGTAGCTACGAGCAGTACTTC
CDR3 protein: CASSPREGSYEQYF

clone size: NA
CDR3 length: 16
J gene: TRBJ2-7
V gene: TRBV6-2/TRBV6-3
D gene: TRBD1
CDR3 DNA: TGTGCCAGCAGTTCCATACCGGGACAGGATACTTACGAGCAGTACTTC
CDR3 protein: CASSSIPGQDTYEQYF

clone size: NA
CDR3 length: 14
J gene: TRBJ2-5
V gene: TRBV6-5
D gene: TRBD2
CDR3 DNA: TGTGCCAGCAGCCGGGGGGGAACAACAGAGACCCAGTACTTC
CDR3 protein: CASSRGGTTETQYF

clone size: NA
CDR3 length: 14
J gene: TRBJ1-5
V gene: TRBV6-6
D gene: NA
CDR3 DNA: TGTGCCAGCAGAAATTCAGGGGACGATCAGCCCCAGCATTTT
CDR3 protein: CASRNSGDDQPQHF

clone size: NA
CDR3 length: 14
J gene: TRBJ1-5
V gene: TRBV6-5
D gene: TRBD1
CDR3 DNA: TGTGCCAGCCTTGACAGGGATGGCAATCAGCCCCAGCATTTT
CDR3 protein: CASLDRDGNQPQHF

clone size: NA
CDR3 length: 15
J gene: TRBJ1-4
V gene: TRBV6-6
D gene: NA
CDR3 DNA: TGTGCCAGCAGTTTCGGACAGCCAAGAGATGAAAAACTGTTTTTT
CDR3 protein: CASSFGQPRDEKLFF

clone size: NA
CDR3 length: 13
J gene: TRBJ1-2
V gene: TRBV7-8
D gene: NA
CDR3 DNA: TGTGCCAGCAGCCTCGACAATAACTATGGCTACACCTTC
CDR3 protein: CASSLDNNYGYTF